What follows is one T cell receptor beta chain and its context. Its antigen remains unidentified. This entry comes from a study of CXCR3-negative and CXCR3-positive naive CD8 T cells. Study-level points and caveats: Naive CXCR3-negative cells resembled naive CXCR3-positive cells in TRBV-TRBJ usage; memory cells differed. In both naive subsets diversity was comparably high, whereas memory CD8+ cells showed much lower diversity. Cryopreserved PBMCs had partly decreased CXCR3 expression; fresh PBMCs were used in most assays. The TRB CDR3s that CXCR3-positive naive cells carried were more hydrophobic than those of CXCR3-negative naive cells.

With UMI labels, 5' RACE was used to prepare the TRB cDNA libraries. No DNA is given; TCRdb re-called the 5' RACE reads and lists each CDR3 protein once. This listing includes about 130,000 distinct CDR3 sequences. Germline assignment: CDR1 SGHTA and CDR2 FQGTGA. The CDR3 covers 17 residues. Naivety in CD8+ T cells corresponded to a CD45RO-CCR7+CD27+CD95- phenotype. This clonotype was obtained from a human donor in good health. Some clones in this sample may be carry-over from other donors' samples. The specimen was naive CXCR3+ CD8+ T cells from blood. Subset noted: CD45RO-CCR7+CD27+CD95- naive CD8+ T cells expressing CXCR3 (TNR3+). The rearrangement uses TRBV7-3 and TRBJ1-1; TCRdb proposes TRBD1, but this gene call is untestable without DNA. The CDR3 protein is CASSATGTGGADTEAFF.